The 2 T cell receptor beta chains given below trace back to one sample, sequenced in a study of cytomegalovirus exposure and HLA in healthy donors. Researchers ran the PCR with 60 Vbeta and 13 Jbeta primers. TCRdb keeps only in-frame clones here, not all; method: immunoSEQ multiplex PCR. The sample lists 250,000 to 350,000 clones; approximately 70% were seen once. Sequencing was performed on PBMCs. Receptor source: a female donor in good health and CMV-seronegative.

This clone came up a few times. The V gene is TRBV5-4, the J gene TRBJ2-1; tentative D call: TRBD2 (6 bases). This CDR3 has 15 amino acids. V lost 5 bases and J 11 bases, leaving 23 bases between the germline ends. Per germline, CDR1 SGHNT and CDR2 YYREEE (reference sequence). The CDR3 here is CASSDTGTSLMKQFF. CDR3 nucleotides: TGTGCCAGCAGTGACACCGGGACTTCCTTAATGAAGCAGTTCTTC.

This sequence joins TRBV27 and TRBJ2-1; TRBD2 agrees at 14 bases. The V and J ends lost 5 bases and 7 bases, in that order; junction bases with no gene match: 4. The CDR3 sequence is 15 residues long. Germline V CDR1 and CDR2: MNHEY, SMNVEV (reference sequence). DNA for the CDR3: TGTGCCAGCAGTGGGACTAGCGGGAGTGTGAATGAGCAGTTCTTC. It encodes CASSGTSGSVNEQFF.